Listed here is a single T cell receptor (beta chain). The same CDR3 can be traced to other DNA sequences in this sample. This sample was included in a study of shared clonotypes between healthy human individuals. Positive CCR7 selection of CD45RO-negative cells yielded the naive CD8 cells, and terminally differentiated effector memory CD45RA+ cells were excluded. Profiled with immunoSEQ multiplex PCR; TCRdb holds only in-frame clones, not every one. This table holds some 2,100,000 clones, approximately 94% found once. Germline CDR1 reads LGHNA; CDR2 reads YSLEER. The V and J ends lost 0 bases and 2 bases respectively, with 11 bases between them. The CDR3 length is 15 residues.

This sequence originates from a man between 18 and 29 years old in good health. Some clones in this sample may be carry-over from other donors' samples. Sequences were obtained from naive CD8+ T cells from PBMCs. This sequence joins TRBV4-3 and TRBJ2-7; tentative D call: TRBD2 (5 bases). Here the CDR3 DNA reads TGCGCCAGCAGCCAAGATCGAAGTAGCGCCTACGAGCAGTACTTC. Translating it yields CASSQDRSSAYEQYF.